These T cell receptor beta chains were read from a single sample in a study of molecular identifiers for immune sequencing clone quantification. TCRdb processed the PCR reads anew with MiXCR; each CDR3 protein has one entry. The table records over 300,000 distinct CDR3 sequences, roughly 24% of them present only once. The material sequenced was naive CD8+ T cells from blood, with Jurkat cell RNA spiked in. The receptors were gathered from a human donor in good health. Some libraries in this study had Jurkat cell RNA spiked in. Both conserved end residues are trimmed from each CDR3.

TRBJ2-1,TRBV4-1,ASSLWDASGVKKF
TRBJ1-3,TRBV12-3/TRBV12-4,ASSPQGGPGNTIY
TRBJ1-1,TRBV19,ASSAISGTGVPKGEAF
TRBJ1-1,TRBV13,ASNYRGNTEAI
TRBJ1-5,TRBV13,ASSLRGRNQPQH
TRBJ2-2,TRBV7-9,ASSSNLDQYTGELF
TRBJ2-1,TRBV6-5,ASSYVGVLSEQF
TRBJ2-2,TRBV12-3/TRBV12-4,ASRAEGHLTGELF
TRBJ1-1,TRBV7-9,ASSLASQGGTEAF
TRBJ2-3,TRBV30,AWSVLLAGRDTQY
TRBJ1-1,TRBV3-1,ASSQVNGPLGTEAF
TRBJ2-3,TRBV28,ATESGASDTQY
TRBJ1-1,TRBV4-3,ASSLRVHTEAF
TRBJ2-7,TRBV5-1,ASSLAARSYEQY
TRBJ2-5,TRBV11-2,ASLGTSRETQY
TRBJ2-5,TRBV5-4,ASSFSGGALETQY
TRBJ1-1,TRBV7-6,ASSLGDPTGGTEAF
TRBJ1-1,TRBV7-9,ASSPRQGNTEAF
TRBJ2-7,TRBV4-3,ASSRGTGDQEQY
TRBJ2-1,TRBV20-1,SAETGTGVRSYNEQF
TRBJ2-7,TRBV20-1,SASFGGETYEQY
TRBJ1-4,TRBV4-2,ASSHEPTNEKLF
TRBJ2-7,TRBV20-1,SASGRLSRYEQY
TRBJ1-1,TRBV14,ASSRYVGTEAF
TRBJ1-1,TRBV2,ASSPGTGSESGAF
TRBJ1-5,TRBV19,ASSSGYGGSNQPQH
TRBJ1-5,TRBV20-1,RARVGGGANQPQH
TRBJ1-1,TRBV4-1,ASSLDRGPNTEAF
TRBJ2-7,TRBV7-2,ASSPAGLAVNYEQY
TRBJ2-1,TRBV27,ASSLILAGHEQF
TRBJ2-2,TRBV12-3/TRBV12-4,ASSLASPRSYTGELF
TRBJ2-7,TRBV7-3,ASSSYPQGLAETYGQY
TRBJ1-2,TRBV19,ASNPQQNYGYT
TRBJ2-3,TRBV19,ASSIAGGSTDSQY
TRBJ2-7,TRBV29-1,SVESSAGQYEQY
TRBJ1-1,TRBV12-5,ASVPGTGRNTEAF
TRBJ2-1,TRBV11-2,ASSQGQGYEQF
TRBJ2-7,TRBV7-2,ASSEVGGPSYEQY
TRBJ1-1,TRBV30,AWSVLVTEAF
TRBJ2-1,TRBV10-3,AISARTGAANEQF
TRBJ2-5,TRBV5-5,ASSSWTVQETQY
TRBJ1-1,TRBV6-2/TRBV6-3,ASSTWDSLNTEAF
TRBJ1-1,TRBV7-9,ASSLFQGARTEAF
TRBJ2-7,TRBV4-3,ASSQAADSSSEQY
TRBJ2-1,TRBV7-3,ASSFPGGHEQF
TRBJ1-4,TRBV23-1,ASSQYYRGSEKLF
TRBJ2-5,TRBV6-2/TRBV6-3,ASSYSMTEGARIFETQY
TRBJ2-3,TRBV13,ASSPGLGTQY
TRBJ2-7,TRBV20-1,SVRRATDSYEQY